One sample yielded the 30 T cell receptor beta chains listed below, sequenced in a study of blood T cell repertoires in COVID-19. Data came from immunoSEQ multiplex PCR; TCRdb stores just in-frame clones and leaves some out. This repertoire shows 200,000 to 250,000 clones, about 84% found once; its top ten account for under 2%. Sequencing used PBMCs or T cells enriched from blood (not recorded which). The receptors come from a man between 60 and 70 years old who had recovered from COVID-19.

The chain couples TRBV19 to TRBJ1-4; D remains unclear. Deletions cut 3 bases from V and 5 bases from J, with 13 bases between. The CDR3 runs 15 residues. The germline V gene encodes CDR1 LNHDA and CDR2 SQIVND (reference sequence). This CDR3 is CASSIIGGNNEKLFF. CDR3 nucleotides: TGTGCCAGTAGTATTATCGGCGGAAACAATGAAAAACTGTTTTTT.

This clone was detected a few times. The J gene is TRBJ1-2, the V gene TRBV7-8; TRBD1 aligns across 7 bases. This CDR3 is 16 amino acids long. Germline loops: CDR1 SGHVS, CDR2 FQNEAQ. Trimming cost V 5 bases and J 3 bases; bases outside gene matches: 12. CDR3 region: CASSLTTTGSDYGYTF. CDR3 coding DNA: TGTGCCAGCAGCCTAACGACGACAGGGTCGGACTATGGCTACACCTTC.

The gene calls are TRBV11-1 and TRBJ1-2, with D perhaps matching TRBD1 (5 bases). CDR3 length: 16 residues. Germline CDR1 SGHAT, CDR2 FQDESV (reference sequence). V was trimmed by 5 bases and J by 3 bases, leaving 19 bases between them. The CDR3 reads CASSPDGGDGYYGYTF. The CDR3 bases are TGTGCCAGCAGCCCTGATGGAGGGGACGGATACTATGGCTACACCTTC.

The V and J genes are TRBV27 and TRBJ2-1, with TRBD1 matching 10 bases. J gave up 4 bases and V 5 bases, and 8 bases lay outside the gene matches. CDR1 MNHEY and CDR2 SMNVEV come from the germline V gene (reference sequence). The CDR3 contains 16 residues. The CDR3 DNA follows: TGTGCCAGCAGTCCCCGAGGGACAGGGGCTTACAATGAGCAGTTCTTC. Amino acids: CASSPRGTGAYNEQFF.

V and J are TRBV29-1 and TRBJ1-1, with 10 bases lining up with TRBD1. CDR1 and CDR2 from the germline V gene are SQVTM and ANQGSEA. Germline trimming cut 4 bases from V and 8 bases from J; bases unmatched to any gene: 13. The CDR3 has 15 residues. CDR3 nucleotides: TGCAGCGTTGTACCCCCTGACAGGGGGCGGAGGGAAGCTTTCTTT. It yields the protein CSVVPPDRGRREAFF. Looking up the rest from reference TRBV29-1 and TRBJ1-1 gives the full variable domain: SAVISQKPSRDICQRGTSLTIQCQVDSQVTMMFWYRQQPGQSLTLIATANQGSEATYESGFVIDKFPISRPNLTFSTLTVSNMSPEDSSIYLCSVVPPDRGRREAFFGQGTRLTVV.

The rearrangement links TRBV7-8 to TRBJ1-2; D ambiguous. Looked up from germline, CDR1 is SGHVS and CDR2 is FQNEAQ. The CDR3 length is 13 residues. V lost 2 bases and J 6 bases, leaving 10 bases between the germline ends. The CDR3 loop reads CASSLNERDGYTF. The CDR3 nucleotides are TGTGCCAGCAGCTTAAACGAACGGGATGGCTACACCTTC.

The count of this clone is one. The gene calls are TRBV6-2 or TRBV6-3 and TRBJ1-5; 10 positions agree with TRBD1. Per germline, CDR1 MNHEY and CDR2 SVGEGT. There are 18 residues in the CDR3. J gave up 3 bases and V 0 bases, and 8 bases lay outside the gene matches. Here the CDR3 reads CASSYSIGTGADNQPQHF. CDR3 bases: TGTGCCAGCAGTTACTCGATCGGGACAGGGGCAGACAATCAGCCCCAGCATTTT.

The V gene is TRBV4-3, the J gene TRBJ1-2, with 7 positions matching TRBD1. J gave up 5 bases and V 4 bases, and 4 bases lay outside the gene matches. The CDR3 extends over 13 amino acids. CDR1 is LGHNA and CDR2 is YSLEER in the germline V gene. The CDR3 DNA reads as TGCGCCAGCAGCCGAGGGACAGAGTATGGCTACACCTTC. This encodes CASSRGTEYGYTF.

The V call is TRBV5-5, the J call TRBJ2-7; D gene unclear. V was shortened by 5 bases and J by 2 bases, with 14 bases between the two germline ends. This CDR3 has 14 residues. Germline assignment: CDR1 SGHKS and CDR2 YYEKEE (reference sequence). The CDR3 here is CASSGENQAYEQYF. The CDR3 DNA reads as TGTGCCAGCAGTGGTGAGAATCAAGCCTACGAGCAGTACTTC.

CDR3 DNA: TGTGCCAGCAGCTACAGGGAGAACACTGAAGCTTTCTTT. It translates to CASSYRENTEAFF. The rearrangement links TRBV7-2 to TRBJ1-1, with a possible D match to TRBD1 (6 bases). The ends were cut back, 4 bases at V and 1 base at J, with 7 bases in the middle. Germline assignment: CDR1 SGHTA and CDR2 FQGNSA. The CDR3 contains 13 residues.

The gene calls are TRBV7-9 and TRBJ2-5; a possible D gene is TRBD2 (6 bases). This CDR3 has 15 amino acids. The V end was cut by 0 bases, the J end by 5 bases, with 13 bases between. Germline V CDR1 and CDR2: SEHNR, FQNEAQ (reference sequence). For the CDR3, the DNA is TGTGCCAGCAGCTTAGCGCGGGGCCAGCGGGAGACCCAGTACTTC. It yields the protein CASSLARGQRETQYF.

The chain couples TRBV2 to TRBJ2-7, with 8 bases lining up with TRBD1. CDR1 and CDR2 (germline): SNHLY, FYNNEI. The CDR3 is made up of 13 amino acids. The V segment lost 6 bases and the J segment 6 bases; nucleotides outside the gene matches: 7. CDR3 residues: CASRATGESEQYF. The DNA for the CDR3 is TGTGCCAGCAGGGCGACAGGGGAGAGCGAGCAGTACTTC. Together with reference TRBV2 and TRBJ2-7, the CDR3 gives the full variable domain: EPEVTQTPSHQVTQMGQEVILRCVPISNHLYFYWYRQILGQKVEFLVSFYNNEISEKSEIFDDQFSVERPDGSNFTLKIRSTKLEDSAMYFCASRATGESEQYFGPGTRLTVT.

V usage is TRBV19 and J usage is TRBJ1-1; 10 nucleotides align to TRBD1. V trimming: 5 bases; J trimming: 6 bases; junction bases outside the gene matches: 12. Germline V gives CDR1 LNHDA, CDR2 SQIVND (reference sequence). The CDR3 length is 16 residues. The CDR3 protein is CASSQGWDRGKAEAFF. CDR3 nucleotides: TGTGCCAGTAGTCAGGGCTGGGACAGGGGCAAGGCTGAAGCTTTCTTT.

The chain has TRBV7-8 and TRBJ1-2, with 11 bases aligning to TRBD1. V trimming: 1 base; J trimming: 3 bases; junction bases outside the gene matches: 1. The CDR3 is made up of 15 amino acids. Germline CDR1 is SGHVS and CDR2 is FQNEAQ. CDR3 DNA: TGTGCCAGCAGCTTAGGGGGACAGGGGGACTATGGCTACACCTTC. This encodes CASSLGGQGDYGYTF.

The chain uses TRBV4-3 and TRBJ2-3; TRBD1 matches 11 bases. The germline CDR1 and CDR2 sequences are LGHNA and YSLEER. The CDR3 has 15 amino acids. The V segment lost 4 bases and the J segment 6 bases; nucleotides outside the gene matches: 6. CDR3 residues: CASSLRDRGFDTQYF. CDR3 DNA sequence: TGCGCCAGCAGCCTACGGGACAGGGGGTTTGATACGCAGTATTTT.

This chain joins TRBV29-1 and TRBJ1-2, with a possible D match to TRBD1 (5 bases). The CDR3 spans 12 residues. Germline V gene lookup returns CDR1 SQVTM and CDR2 ANQGSEA. V was clipped by 7 bases and J by 2 bases, with 11 bases between them. The CDR3 spells CSAEDKNYGYTF. CDR3 bases: TGCAGCGCAGAGGACAAGAACTATGGCTACACCTTC.

The chain couples TRBV29-1 to TRBJ1-1, with 7 bases that match TRBD1. This CDR3 is 12 amino acids long. The ends lost 4 bases at V and 3 bases at J; junction bases unmatched: 2. CDR1 is SQVTM, CDR2 ANQGSEA, per germline. The DNA of the CDR3 is TGCAGCGTTGGAGGGGGCCACACTGAAGCTTTCTTT. Its translation: CSVGGGHTEAFF. Full variable domain (rest looked up from reference TRBV29-1 and TRBJ1-1): SAVISQKPSRDICQRGTSLTIQCQVDSQVTMMFWYRQQPGQSLTLIATANQGSEATYESGFVIDKFPISRPNLTFSTLTVSNMSPEDSSIYLCSVGGGHTEAFFGQGTRLTVV.

The chain couples TRBV7-3 to TRBJ1-2, with 8 bases fitting TRBD1. CDR1 and CDR2 (germline): SGHTA, FQGTGA. This CDR3 is built from 15 residues. The V gene end was trimmed by 3 bases and the J gene end by 8 bases; junction bases not matched to a gene: 11. The CDR3 sequence is CASSFGPGQGDGYTF. The DNA of the CDR3 is TGTGCCAGCAGCTTCGGGCCCGGACAGGGCGACGGCTACACCTTC.

The V gene is TRBV11-3, the J gene TRBJ1-6, with a possible D match to TRBD1 (5 bases). The V gene lost 2 bases and the J gene lost 8 bases, with 7 bases spanning the gap. In germline, CDR1 is SGHNT, CDR2 YENEEA. This CDR3 is built from 13 residues. The CDR3 protein is CASSLRGDSPLHF. CDR3 bases: TGTGCCAGCAGCTTACGGGGGGATTCACCCCTCCACTTT.

The chain links TRBV29-1 to TRBJ2-1; D possibly corresponds to TRBD1 (5 bases). This CDR3 contains 15 residues. V shed 7 bases and J shed 7 bases, with 23 bases lying between them. Germline V lookup: CDR1 SQVTM, CDR2 ANQGSEA. The CDR3 spells CSATQLTTDFNEQFF. In DNA, the CDR3 is TGCAGCGCCACACAACTTACGACAGATTTTAATGAGCAGTTCTTC.

For the CDR3, the DNA is TGTGCCACCAGCAGAGATATTGGCAGTACCACCGGGGAGCTGTTTTTT. Residues: CATSRDIGSTTGELFF. The chain employs TRBV15 and TRBJ2-2, with D uncertain. This CDR3 is built from 16 residues. The V end lost 0 bases, the J end lost 4 bases, and 12 bases lay between the germline ends. Germline CDR1 is LNHNV and CDR2 is YYDKDF (reference sequence).

V gene TRBV7-9 combines with J gene TRBJ1-2; 12 bases fit TRBD1. CDR3 length: 16 residues. Germline V lookup: CDR1 SEHNR, CDR2 FQNEAQ (reference sequence). J was trimmed by 4 bases and V by 2 bases; bases with no gene match: 5. As DNA, the CDR3 is TGTGCCAGCAGCTTAACAGGGACAGGGGGCTTCTATGGCTACACCTTC. Residues: CASSLTGTGGFYGYTF.

Points on this clone: The junction departs from the called germline gene at one end, perhaps through a read error. This chain joins TRBV3-1 (or the pseudogene TRBV3-2) and TRBJ2-5; TRBD2 matches at 12 bases. The CDR3 has 13 residues. In germline, CDR1 is LGHDT, CDR2 YNNKEL (reference sequence). The chain's CDR3 is CASSQSTSGGPHF. For the CDR3, the DNA is TGTGCCAGCAGCCAAAGCACTAGCGGGGGGCCACACTTC.

The V gene is TRBV2, the J gene TRBJ1-3, with no clear D. V was clipped by 3 bases and J by 0 bases, with 6 bases between them. Germline CDR1 is SNHLY and CDR2 is FYNNEI. This CDR3 has 14 residues. The CDR3 protein is CASSDPYSGNTIYF. In DNA form, the CDR3 reads TGTGCCAGCAGTGATCCCTACTCTGGAAACACCATATATTTT.

V usage is TRBV10-3 and J usage is TRBJ2-3, with D possibly matching TRBD2 (7 bases). The CDR3 is 16 residues long. Germline CDR1 is ENHRY and CDR2 is SYGVKD. V lost 4 bases and J lost 2, with 16 bases in between. The CDR3 bases are TGTGCCATCAGTGGTTTCGCGGGGGCAACCACAGATACGCAGTATTTT. Protein sequence: CAISGFAGATTDTQYF.

The CDR3 DNA follows: TGCGCCAGCAGCTTGGGGGTAACTAGCGGGGCCACAGATACGCAGTATTTT. Protein product: CASSLGVTSGATDTQYF. This chain joins TRBV5-1 and TRBJ2-3; 10 nucleotides line up with TRBD2. The CDR3 has 17 residues. Per the germline V gene, CDR1 is SGHRS and CDR2 is YFSETQ. The V segment lost 0 bases and the J segment 2 bases; nucleotides outside the gene matches: 6.

The gene calls are TRBV6-5 and TRBJ2-7, with TRBD1 matching over 7 bases. The CDR3 runs to 11 residues. The trim removed 8 bases at V and 4 bases at J, leaving 2 bases unmatched. The germline V gene has CDR1 MNHEY and CDR2 SVGAGI. The CDR3 sequence: CASGTDYEQYF. The CDR3 DNA sequence: TGTGCCAGCGGGACAGATTACGAGCAGTACTTC.

The V gene is TRBV19, the J gene TRBJ2-3; 10 nucleotides match TRBD2. V lost 4 bases, J lost 1 base, and 8 bases stayed unmatched. Per the germline V gene, CDR1 is LNHDA and CDR2 is SQIVND (reference sequence). The CDR3 is 17 residues long. CDR3 nucleotides: TGTGCCAGTAGTAAACTTCTAGCGGGGGCCGGCACAGATACGCAGTATTTT. Amino acids: CASSKLLAGAGTDTQYF.

CDR3 DNA sequence: TGTGCCAGTAAACCAGGGCCCCAGAACACTGAAGCTTTCTTT. Amino acids: CASKPGPQNTEAFF. The chain combines TRBV19 with TRBJ1-1; D might be TRBD1 (5 bases). Germline lookup yields CDR1 LNHDA and CDR2 SQIVND (reference sequence). The germline V and J ends were trimmed by 7 bases and 1 base, with 13 bases remaining between them. The CDR3 has 14 residues.

The chain combines TRBV7-8 with TRBJ1-3; perhaps TRBD1 as D (6 bases). The CDR3 has 13 residues. Germline V gives CDR1 SGHVS, CDR2 FQNEAQ. The germline V and J ends were trimmed by 5 bases and 2 bases, with 7 bases remaining between them. The CDR3 loop is CASSRTAGNTIYF. The CDR3, as DNA: TGTGCCAGCAGCCGGACAGCTGGAAACACCATATATTTT.